This T cell receptor (beta chain) comes out of a study of T cells in Graves' hyperthyroidism and ophthalmopathy. This clonotype was picked up many times. It was RNA transcripts that yielded the amplified TCR beta CDR3 regions. The study used the HTBI primer set for a first-round RT-PCR of the TCR CDR3. TCRdb ran MiXCR on the multiplex PCR reads and lists one entry per CDR3 protein. The data contain 550,000 to 700,000 distinct CDR3 sequences, about 14% of them singletons. Germline loops: CDR1 LGHNA, CDR2 YSLEER. This CDR3 is built from 16 residues. V was clipped by 4 bases and J by 6 bases, with 21 bases between them.

Sequenced material: blood. This receptor was obtained from a woman between 40 and 55 years old with Graves' ophthalmopathy. V usage is TRBV4-3 and J usage is TRBJ1-2, with D perhaps matching TRBD1 (6 bases). The CDR3 sequence is CASSRRATGGADGYTF. The CDR3 nucleotides are TGCGCCAGCAGCCGTCGTGCCACGGGGGGCGCGGATGGCTACACCTTC.